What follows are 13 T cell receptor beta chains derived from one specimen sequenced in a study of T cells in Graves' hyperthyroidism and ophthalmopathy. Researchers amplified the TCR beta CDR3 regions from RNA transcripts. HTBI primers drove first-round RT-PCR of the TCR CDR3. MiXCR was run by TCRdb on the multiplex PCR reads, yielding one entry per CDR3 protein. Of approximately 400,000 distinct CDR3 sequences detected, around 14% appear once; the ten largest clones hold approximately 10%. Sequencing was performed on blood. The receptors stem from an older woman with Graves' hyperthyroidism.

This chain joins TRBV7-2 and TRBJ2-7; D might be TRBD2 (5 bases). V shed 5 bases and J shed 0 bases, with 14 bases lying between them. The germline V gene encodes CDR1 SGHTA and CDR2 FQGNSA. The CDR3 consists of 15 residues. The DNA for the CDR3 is TGTGCCAGCAGCCCCCGAACGGGGTTCTCCTACGAGCAGTACTTC. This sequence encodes CASSPRTGFSYEQYF.

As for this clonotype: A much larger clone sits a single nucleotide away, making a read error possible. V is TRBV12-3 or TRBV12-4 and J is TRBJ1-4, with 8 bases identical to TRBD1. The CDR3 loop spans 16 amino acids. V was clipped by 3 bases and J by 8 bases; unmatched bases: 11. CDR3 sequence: CASSLDQDRVVEKLFF. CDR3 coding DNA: TGTGCCAGCAGTTTGGATCAGGACAGGGTTGTGGAAAAACTGTTTTTT.

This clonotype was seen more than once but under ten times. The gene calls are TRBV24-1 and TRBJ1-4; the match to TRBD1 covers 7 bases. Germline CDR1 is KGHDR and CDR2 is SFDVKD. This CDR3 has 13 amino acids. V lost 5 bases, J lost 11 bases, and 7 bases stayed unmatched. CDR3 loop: CATSALQGSKLFF. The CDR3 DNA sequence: TGTGCCACCAGTGCTCTACAGGGGAGTAAACTGTTTTTT.

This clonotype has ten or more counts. In DNA form, the CDR3 reads TGTGCCAGCAGCCCGCGTGGCCGGGTTAACACCGGGGAGCTGTTTTTT. As protein: CASSPRGRVNTGELFF. The chain joins TRBV7-3 to TRBJ2-2; D is undetermined. Looked up from germline, CDR1 is SGHTA and CDR2 is FQGTGA. CDR3 length: 16 residues. V lost 5 bases, J lost 2 bases, and 15 bases lay in between.

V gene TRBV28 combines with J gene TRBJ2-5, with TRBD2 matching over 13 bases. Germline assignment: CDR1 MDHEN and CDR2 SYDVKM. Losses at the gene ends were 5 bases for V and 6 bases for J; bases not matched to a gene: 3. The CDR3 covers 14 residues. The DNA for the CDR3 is TGTGCCAGCAGTGGGGGACTAGCGGGAAAGACCCAGTACTTC. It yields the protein CASSGGLAGKTQYF.

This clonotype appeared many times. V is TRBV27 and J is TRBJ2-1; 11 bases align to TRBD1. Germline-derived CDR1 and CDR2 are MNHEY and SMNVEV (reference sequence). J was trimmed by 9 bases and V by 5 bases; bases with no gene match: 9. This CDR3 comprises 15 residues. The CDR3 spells CASSRGTGGFREQFF. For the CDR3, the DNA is TGTGCCAGCAGTCGGGGGACAGGGGGTTTCCGTGAGCAGTTCTTC.

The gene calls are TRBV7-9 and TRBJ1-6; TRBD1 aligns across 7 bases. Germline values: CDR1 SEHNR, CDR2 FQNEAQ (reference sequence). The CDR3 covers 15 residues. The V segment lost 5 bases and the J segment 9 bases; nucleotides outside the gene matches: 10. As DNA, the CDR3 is TGTGCCAGCAGCATACGGGACAGTCTTAGTTCACCCCTCCACTTT. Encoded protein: CASSIRDSLSSPLHF.

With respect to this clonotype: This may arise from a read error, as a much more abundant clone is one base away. CDR3 DNA sequence: TGTGCCAGCAGCCTCACTAGGAACACCGGGGAGCCGTTTTTT. Amino acid sequence: CASSLTRNTGEPFF. The chain is built from TRBV7-3 and TRBJ2-2; tentatively, D is TRBD2 (5 bases). The CDR3 is 14 amino acids. Germline V gene sequence: CDR1 SGHTA, CDR2 FQGTGA.

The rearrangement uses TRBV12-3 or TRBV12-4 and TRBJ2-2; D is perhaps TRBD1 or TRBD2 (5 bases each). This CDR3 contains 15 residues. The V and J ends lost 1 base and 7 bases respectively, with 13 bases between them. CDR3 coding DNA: TGTGCCAGCAGTTTAGATGACGGGGACGGCGGGGAGCTGTTTTTT. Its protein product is CASSLDDGDGGELFF.

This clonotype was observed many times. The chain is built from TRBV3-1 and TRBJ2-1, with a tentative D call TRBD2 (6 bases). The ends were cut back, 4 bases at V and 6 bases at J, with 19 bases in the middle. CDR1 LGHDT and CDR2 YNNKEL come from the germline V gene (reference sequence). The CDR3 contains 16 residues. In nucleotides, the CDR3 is TGTGCCAGCAGCCGGAGAATTCGGGCGCGGGGCAATGAGCAGTTCTTC. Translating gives CASSRRIRARGNEQFF.

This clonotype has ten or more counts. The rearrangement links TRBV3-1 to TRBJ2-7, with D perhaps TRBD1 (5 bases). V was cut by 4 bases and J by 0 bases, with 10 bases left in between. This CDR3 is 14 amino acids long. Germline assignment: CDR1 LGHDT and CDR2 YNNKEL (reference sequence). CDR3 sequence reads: CASSPPGASYEQYF. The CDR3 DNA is TGTGCCAGCAGCCCCCCTGGGGCCTCCTACGAGCAGTACTTC.

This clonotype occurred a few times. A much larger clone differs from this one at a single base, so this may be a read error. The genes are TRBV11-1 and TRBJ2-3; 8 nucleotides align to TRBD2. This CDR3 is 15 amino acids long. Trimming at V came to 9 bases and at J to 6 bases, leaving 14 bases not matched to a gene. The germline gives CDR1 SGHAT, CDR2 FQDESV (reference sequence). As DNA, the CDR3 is TGTGCCAGAAGACATCGGGAGGGCCATAGGGATACGCAGTATTTT. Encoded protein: CARRHREGHRDTQYF.

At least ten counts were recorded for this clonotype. Here the CDR3 DNA reads TGTGCCAGCAGCTTAAGGGAGACAGGGCCCTACGAGCAGTACTTC. As protein: CASSLRETGPYEQYF. This chain links TRBV11-2 with TRBJ2-7; 7 bases agree with TRBD1. CDR1 is SGHAT, CDR2 FQNNGV, per germline. V lost 2 bases and J lost 2; bases outside the gene matches: 6. The CDR3 has 15 residues.